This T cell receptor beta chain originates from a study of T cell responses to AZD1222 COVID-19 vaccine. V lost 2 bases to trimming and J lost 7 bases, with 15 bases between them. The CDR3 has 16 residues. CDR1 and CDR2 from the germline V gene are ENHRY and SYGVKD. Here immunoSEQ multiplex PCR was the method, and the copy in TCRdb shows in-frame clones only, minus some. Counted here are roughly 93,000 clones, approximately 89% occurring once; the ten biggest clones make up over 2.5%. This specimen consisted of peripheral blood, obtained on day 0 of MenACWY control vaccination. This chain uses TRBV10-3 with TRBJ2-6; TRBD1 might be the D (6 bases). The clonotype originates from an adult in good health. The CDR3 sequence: CAISERQGRSANVLTF. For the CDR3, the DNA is TGTGCCATCAGTGAGAGGCAGGGGCGGTCAGCCAACGTCCTGACTTTC.